This T cell receptor (beta chain) was sequenced during a study of T-cell memory formation after mild COVID-19. TCRdb reprocessed the 5' RACE reads via MiXCR and lists one record per CDR3 protein. The profile shows 470,000 or so distinct CDR3 sequences, roughly 18% of them singletons. The germline V gene has CDR1 LNHDA and CDR2 SQIVND (reference sequence). Trimming took 0 bases from V and 1 from J, leaving 13 bases between them. This CDR3 region has 17 residues. This sequence joins TRBV19 and TRBJ1-3; D not resolved. The sample consisted of PBMCs or a T cell subset sorted from them (not recorded which). The sequence came from a man aged 18 to 35 who had mild COVID-19 (a few samples of this study predate the infection). Cell type and time point are not known. Written as DNA, the CDR3 is TGTGCCAGTAGTATAGATCGGTGGAGAACTTCTGGAAACACCATATATTTT. It encodes CASSIDRWRTSGNTIYF.